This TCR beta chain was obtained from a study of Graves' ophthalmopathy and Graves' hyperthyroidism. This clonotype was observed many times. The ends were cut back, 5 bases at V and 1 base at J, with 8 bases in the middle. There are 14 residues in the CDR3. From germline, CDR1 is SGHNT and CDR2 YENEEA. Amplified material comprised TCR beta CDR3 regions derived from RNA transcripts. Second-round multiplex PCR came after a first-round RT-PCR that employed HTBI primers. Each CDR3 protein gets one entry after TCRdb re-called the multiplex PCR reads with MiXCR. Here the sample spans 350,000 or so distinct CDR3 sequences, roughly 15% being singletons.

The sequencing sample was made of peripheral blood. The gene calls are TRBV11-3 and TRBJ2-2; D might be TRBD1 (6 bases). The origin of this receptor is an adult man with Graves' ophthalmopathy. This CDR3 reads CASSPTGNTGELFF. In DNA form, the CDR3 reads TGTGCCAGCAGCCCGACAGGGAACACCGGGGAGCTGTTTTTT.